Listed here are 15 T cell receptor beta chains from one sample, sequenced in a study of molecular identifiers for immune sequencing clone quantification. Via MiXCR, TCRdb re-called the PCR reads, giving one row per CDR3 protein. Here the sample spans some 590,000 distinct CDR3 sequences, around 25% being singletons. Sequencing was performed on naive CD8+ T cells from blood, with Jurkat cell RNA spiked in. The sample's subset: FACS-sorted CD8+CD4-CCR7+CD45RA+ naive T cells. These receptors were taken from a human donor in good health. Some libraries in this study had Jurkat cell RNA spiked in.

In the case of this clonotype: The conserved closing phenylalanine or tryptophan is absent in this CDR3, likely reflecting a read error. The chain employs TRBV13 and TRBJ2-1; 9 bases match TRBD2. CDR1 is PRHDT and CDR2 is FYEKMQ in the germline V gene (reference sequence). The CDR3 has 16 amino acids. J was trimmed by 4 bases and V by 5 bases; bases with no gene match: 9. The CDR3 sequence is CASSPRTSDPYNEQFL. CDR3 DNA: TGTGCCAGCAGCCCGCGGACTAGCGACCCATACAATGAGCAGTTCCTC.

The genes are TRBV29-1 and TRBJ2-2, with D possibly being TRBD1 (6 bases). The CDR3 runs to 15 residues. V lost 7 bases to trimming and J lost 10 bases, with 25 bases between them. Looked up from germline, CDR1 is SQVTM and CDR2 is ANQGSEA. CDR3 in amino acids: CSASTRGSNTKELFF. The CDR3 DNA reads TGCAGCGCGTCAACCAGGGGATCGAACACCAAGGAGCTGTTTTTT.

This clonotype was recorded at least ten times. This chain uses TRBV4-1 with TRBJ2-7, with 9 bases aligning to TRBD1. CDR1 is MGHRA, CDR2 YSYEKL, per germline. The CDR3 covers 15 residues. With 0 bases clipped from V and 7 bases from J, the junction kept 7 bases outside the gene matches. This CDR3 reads CASSQERTGALEQYF. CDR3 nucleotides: TGCGCCAGCAGCCAAGAACGGACAGGGGCTTTGGAGCAGTACTTC.

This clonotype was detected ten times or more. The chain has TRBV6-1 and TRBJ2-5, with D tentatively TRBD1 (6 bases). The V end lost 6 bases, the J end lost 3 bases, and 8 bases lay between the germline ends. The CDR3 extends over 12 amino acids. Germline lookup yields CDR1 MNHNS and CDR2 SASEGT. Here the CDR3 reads CASRDSKETQYF. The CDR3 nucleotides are TGTGCCAGCAGGGACAGTAAAGAGACCCAGTACTTC.

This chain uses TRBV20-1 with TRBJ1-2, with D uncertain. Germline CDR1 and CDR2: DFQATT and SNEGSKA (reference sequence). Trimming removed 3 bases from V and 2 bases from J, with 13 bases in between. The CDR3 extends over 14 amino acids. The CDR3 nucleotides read TGCAGTGCTAGTGTTGAGGGTTTGAACTATGGCTACACCTTC. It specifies CSASVEGLNYGYTF.

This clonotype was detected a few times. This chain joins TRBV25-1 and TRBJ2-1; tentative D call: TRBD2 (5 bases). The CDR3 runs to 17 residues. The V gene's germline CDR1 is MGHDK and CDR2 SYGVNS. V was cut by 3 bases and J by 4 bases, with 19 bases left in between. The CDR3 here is CASSEFGLVVSYNEQFF. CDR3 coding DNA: TGTGCCAGCAGTGAGTTCGGACTGGTAGTGAGTTACAATGAGCAGTTCTTC.

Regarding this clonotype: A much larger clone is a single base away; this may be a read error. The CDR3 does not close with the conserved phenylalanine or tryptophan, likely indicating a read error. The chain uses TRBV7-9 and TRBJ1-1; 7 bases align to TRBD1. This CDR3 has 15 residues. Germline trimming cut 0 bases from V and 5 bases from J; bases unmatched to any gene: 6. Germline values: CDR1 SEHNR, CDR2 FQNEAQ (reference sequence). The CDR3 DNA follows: TGTGCCAGCAGCTTAGCCCAGGGACAGTCGACTGAAGCTTTCCTT. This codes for CASSLAQGQSTEAFL.

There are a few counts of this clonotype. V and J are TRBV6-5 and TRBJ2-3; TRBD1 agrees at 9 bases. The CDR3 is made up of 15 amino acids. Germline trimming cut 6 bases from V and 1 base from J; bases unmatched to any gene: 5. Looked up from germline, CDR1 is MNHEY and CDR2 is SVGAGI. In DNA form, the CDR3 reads TGTGCCAGCAGCACGACAGGGGGAGGCACAGATACGCAGTATTTT. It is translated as CASSTTGGGTDTQYF.

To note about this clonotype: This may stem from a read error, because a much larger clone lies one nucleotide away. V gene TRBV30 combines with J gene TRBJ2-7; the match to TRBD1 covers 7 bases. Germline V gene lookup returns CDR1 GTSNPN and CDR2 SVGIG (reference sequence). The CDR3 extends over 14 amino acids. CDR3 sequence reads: CDWSGQESSYEQYF. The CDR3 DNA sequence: TGTGACTGGAGCGGACAGGAGTCGTCCTACGAGCAGTACTTC.

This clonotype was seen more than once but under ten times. CDR3 protein: CASSQVAEGLAGYEQFF. The CDR3 DNA reads as TGTGCCAGCAGCCAAGTAGCTGAGGGACTAGCGGGATATGAGCAGTTCTTC. This chain connects TRBV4-2 to TRBJ2-1, with 13 bases matching TRBD2. Germline values: CDR1 LGHNA, CDR2 YNFKEQ. The CDR3 is 17 amino acids. The ends lost 1 base at V and 8 bases at J; junction bases unmatched: 8.

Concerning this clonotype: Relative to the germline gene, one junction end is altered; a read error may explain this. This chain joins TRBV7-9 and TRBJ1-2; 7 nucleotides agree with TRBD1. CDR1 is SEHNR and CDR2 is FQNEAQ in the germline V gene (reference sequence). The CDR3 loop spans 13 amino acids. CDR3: CASSSSTGYGYAF. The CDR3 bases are TGTGCCAGCAGCTCATCGACAGGGTATGGCTACGCCTTC.

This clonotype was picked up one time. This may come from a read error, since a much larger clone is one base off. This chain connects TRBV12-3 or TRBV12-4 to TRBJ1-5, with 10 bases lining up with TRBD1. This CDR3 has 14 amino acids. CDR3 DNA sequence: TGTGCCAGCAGTGCCGGGACAGGGGCCCGACCCCAGCGTTTT. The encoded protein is CASSAGTGARPQRF.

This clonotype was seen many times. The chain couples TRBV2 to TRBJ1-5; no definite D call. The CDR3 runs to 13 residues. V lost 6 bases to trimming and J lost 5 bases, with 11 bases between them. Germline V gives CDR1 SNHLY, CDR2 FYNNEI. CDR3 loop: CASSRVLDQPQHF. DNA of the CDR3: TGTGCCAGCAGCCGGGTCCTAGATCAGCCCCAGCATTTT.

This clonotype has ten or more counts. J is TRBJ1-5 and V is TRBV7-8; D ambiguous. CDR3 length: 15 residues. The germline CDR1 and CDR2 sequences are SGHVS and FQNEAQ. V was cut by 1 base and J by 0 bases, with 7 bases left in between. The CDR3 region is CASSLVEDSNQPQHF. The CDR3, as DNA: TGTGCCAGCAGCTTAGTGGAGGATAGCAATCAGCCCCAGCATTTT.

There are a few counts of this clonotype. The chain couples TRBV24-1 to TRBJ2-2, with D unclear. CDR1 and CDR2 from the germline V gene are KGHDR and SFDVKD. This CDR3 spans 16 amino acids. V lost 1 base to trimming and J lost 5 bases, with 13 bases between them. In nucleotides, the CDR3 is TGTGCCACCAGTGATTTAACTACGGTGGGAACCGGGGAGCTGTTTTTT. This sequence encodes CATSDLTTVGTGELFF.